This T cell receptor (beta chain) is drawn from a study of shared clonotypes between healthy human individuals. Whole-study results and caveats: Non-shared clonotypes showed lower generation probabilities than clonotypes common to all four donors.

The germline V gene encodes CDR1 SNHLY and CDR2 FYNNEI. V was shortened by 7 bases and J by 5 bases, with 14 bases between the two germline ends. The length of the CDR3 is 13 residues. A note on this clone: Its antigen remains unidentified.

Generated by immunoSEQ multiplex PCR, the TCRdb table keeps only in-frame clones and is missing some. The sample holds nearly 1,000,000 clones; 76% are singletons and the top ten take roughly 1.5%. The chain carries TRBV2 and TRBJ2-5; D unresolved. The sequenced sample consisted of memory CD4+ T cells sorted from blood. Subset reported: CD45RA-negative fraction. The source of this sequence is a man between 18 and 35 years old in good health. CDR3 loop: CASTKGLRETQYF. The CDR3 DNA is TGTGCCAGCACCAAGGGTCTAAGGGAGACCCAGTACTTC.